This TCR beta chain appears in the sequencing data of a study of cytomegalovirus exposure and HLA in healthy donors. The wider study: Early released data comprised around 79 million unique TCRs from HLA-typed donors.

The V and J ends lost 5 bases and 0 bases respectively, with 9 bases between them. This CDR3 has 14 residues. Germline CDR1 reads MRHNA; CDR2 reads SNTAGT. The study's findings and limits: The authors judged a highly shared variant cluster likely a sequencing artifact. Altogether, more than 150 TCR beta chains were recorded as cytomegalovirus-associated. Analysis performed later showed TCR beta chains linked to HLA being more clonally expanded than equally common others.

The PCR made use of 60 Vbeta and 13 Jbeta primers. Libraries were prepared by immunoSEQ multiplex PCR; TCRdb keeps only in-frame clonotypes and omits some of them. The table shows fewer than 250,000 clones, with about 83% occurring only once. As concerns this clone: Antigen specificity is unknown.

V usage is TRBV6-4 and J usage is TRBJ2-3; D unclear. The sequenced material came from PBMCs. The receptor was derived from a man aged 40-49 years in good health and CMV-seropositive. DNA for the CDR3: TGTGCCAGCAGTCACACCGCTAGCACAGATACGCAGTATTTT. Protein: CASSHTASTDTQYF.